Here is one T cell receptor beta chain with its context. This specimen comes from a study of OX40 agonist ivuxolimab in advanced cancers. About the study: Dose-escalation patients were diagnosed with hepatocellular carcinoma, melanoma, renal cell cancer or head and neck cancer.

The CDR3 covers 15 residues. V lost 1 base to trimming and J lost 7 bases; unmatched junction nucleotides: 11. CDR1 and CDR2 (germline): SGHRS, YFSETQ. Profiling relied on immunoSEQ multiplex PCR, and the TCRdb table lists in-frame clones only, not all of them. The data contain around 92,000 clones, approximately 84% of them singletons. Source: CD4+ or CD8+ T cells sorted from blood, taken in a trial of the OX40 agonist ivuxolimab. The chain employs TRBV5-1 and TRBJ2-7, with 7 bases fitting TRBD2. The clonotype originates from an adult with an advanced solid tumor such as melanoma, head and neck, liver or kidney cancer. CDR3 sequence reads: CASSLPQTGGREQYF. CDR3 DNA: TGCGCCAGCAGCTTGCCCCAGACGGGAGGCAGGGAGCAGTACTTC.